This is a list of T cell receptor beta chains from one sample in a study of T cells in Graves' hyperthyroidism and ophthalmopathy. In TCRdb, the multiplex PCR reads were re-called with MiXCR into one record per CDR3 protein. The sample has approximately 400,000 distinct CDR3 sequences; roughly 13% are singletons. The source material was blood. Receptors originate from a man in his thirties or forties with Graves' hyperthyroidism that later progressed to Graves' ophthalmopathy. CDR3s include the opening cysteine and the closing phenylalanine or tryptophan. A D gene is named only where the DNA matches it firmly. The size entry is marked missing in some rows and otherwise reads once, few, many or a size class.

clone size,D gene,J gene,V gene,CDR3 DNA,CDR3 protein
.,.,TRBJ1-2,TRBV3-1,TGTGCCAGCAGCCAAGGCCACGGACAGAACTATGGCTACACCTTC,CASSQGHGQNYGYTF
many,.,TRBJ1-5,TRBV2,TGTGCCACCTCGCTGGGAGGGGTCGGTCAGCCCCAGCATTTT,CATSLGGVGQPQHF
many,TRBD1,TRBJ2-5,TRBV20-1,TGCAGTGCTAGGGCCTTCGACAGGGTCGGCCAAGAGACCCAGTACTTC,CSARAFDRVGQETQYF
few,.,TRBJ2-3,TRBV15,TGTGCCACCAGCAGTGGGGGAGTGAGCACAGATACGCAGTATTTT,CATSSGGVSTDTQYF
many,TRBD1,TRBJ1-5,TRBV2,TGTGCCAGCAGGGAGGACAGGAATCAGCCCCAGCATTTT,CASREDRNQPQHF
many,.,TRBJ2-5,TRBV10-1,TGCGCCAGCAGTGACCCAAGCGAGGTCCAGTACTTC,CASSDPSEVQYF
many,TRBD2,TRBJ2-3,TRBV20-1,TGCAGTGCTCAAGGACTAGCGGGGATCACAGATACGCAGTATTTT,CSAQGLAGITDTQYF
few,.,TRBJ2-2,TRBV7-7,TGTGCTAGCAGCATCGAGTTCACCGGGGAGCTGTTTTTT,CASSIEFTGELFF
.,.,TRBJ2-1,TRBV7-7,TGTGCTAGCAGCTCAAAGTCCGGACAGAGCTCCTACAATGAGCAGTTCTTC,CASSSKSGQSSYNEQFF
.,TRBD1,TRBJ2-1,TRBV4-1,TGCGCCAGCAGCCCCATGGGACAGGGGGGCTGGGGTGAGCAGTTCTTC,CASSPMGQGGWGEQFF
.,.,TRBJ1-1,TRBV7-9,TGTGCCAGCAGCTTCGACCGAGTTGAAGCTTTCTTT,CASSFDRVEAFF
few,.,TRBJ1-3,TRBV6-1,TGTGCCAGCACCTCGGGGGGGGCGGTAAACACCATATATTTT,CASTSGGAVNTIYF
many,.,TRBJ2-2,TRBV7-9,TGTGCCAGCAGCTTAGGGCAGGCGAACACCGGGGAGCTGTTTTTT,CASSLGQANTGELFF
.,TRBD2,TRBJ2-7,TRBV5-1,TGCGCCAGCAGCTTGCAACTAGCGGGCAGCTCCTACGAGCAGTACTTC,CASSLQLAGSSYEQYF
.,.,TRBJ2-4,TRBV28,TGTGCCAGCAGCCGGGACGTAGGTGTGAACATTCAGTACTTC,CASSRDVGVNIQYF
many,TRBD1,TRBJ1-2,TRBV27,TGTGCCAGCAGTTTCGCGGGTAGACAGGGGGATGGCTACACCTTC,CASSFAGRQGDGYTF
many,.,TRBJ2-2,TRBV4-1,TGCGCCAGCAGAAGCGGCATCACCGGGGAGCTGTTTTTT,CASRSGITGELFF
many,.,TRBJ1-6,TRBV6-1,TGTGCCAGCAAAACGGACGGCGGCTCCTATAATTCACCCCTCCACTTT,CASKTDGGSYNSPLHF
many,.,TRBJ1-2,TRBV5-1,TGCGCCAGCAGCTTGGGGACAGCCGTCTATGGCTACACCTTC,CASSLGTAVYGYTF
few,TRBD1,TRBJ1-5,TRBV28,TGTGCCAGCAGGTTAAACAGGGGTTTGTCCCAGCATTTT,CASRLNRGLSQHF
many,.,TRBJ2-3,TRBV7-3,TGTGCCAGCAGCTTAAGTGGCGGAGGGACTAGCACAGATACGCAGTATTTT,CASSLSGGGTSTDTQYF
.,TRBD2,TRBJ2-7,TRBV7-8,TGTGCCAGCAGCTCCGGGGGGGGACGGGAGCAGTACTTC,CASSSGGGREQYF